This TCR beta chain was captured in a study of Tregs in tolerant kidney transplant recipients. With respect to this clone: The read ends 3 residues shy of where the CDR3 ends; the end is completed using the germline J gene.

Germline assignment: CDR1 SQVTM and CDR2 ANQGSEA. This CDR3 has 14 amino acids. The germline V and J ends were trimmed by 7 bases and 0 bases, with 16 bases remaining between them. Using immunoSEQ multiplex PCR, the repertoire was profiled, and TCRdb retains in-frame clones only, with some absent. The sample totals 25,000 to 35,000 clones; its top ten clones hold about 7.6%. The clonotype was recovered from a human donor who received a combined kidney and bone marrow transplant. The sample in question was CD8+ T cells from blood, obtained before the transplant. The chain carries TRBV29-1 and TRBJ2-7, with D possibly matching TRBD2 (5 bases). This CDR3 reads CSARTVNSSYEQYF. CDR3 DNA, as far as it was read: TGCAGCGCACGGACTGTGAACAGCTCCTACGAG.